Only one count was recorded for the clone carrying this TCR beta chain. These data belong to a study of CD8 T cells in Susac syndrome. RNA, at roughly 0.45 to 1 ug, was reverse transcribed with random hexamers. Each CDR3 protein gets one entry after TCRdb re-called the immunoSEQ multiplex PCR reads with MiXCR. Of 400,000 or so distinct CDR3 sequences detected, around 83% appear once; the ten largest clones hold about 0.12%. The patients who served as multiple sclerosis controls were treatment-naive and had stable or active relapsing-remitting disease that fulfilled the revised McDonald criteria. Isolation of CD8+ and CD4+ T cells was performed negatively, whereas enrichment of TEMRA cells was done by FACS. This CDR3 comprises 14 residues. Trimming stripped 2 bases from V and 0 bases from J, with 10 bases between. Per germline, CDR1 SQVTM and CDR2 ANQGSEA.

The specimen sequenced was CD8+ T cells from PBMCs. This rearrangement joins TRBV29-1 to TRBJ1-1, with D unclear. This TCR was sampled from a human donor with multiple sclerosis. For the CDR3, the DNA is TGCAGCGTTGAAACGGCCAGACTGAACACTGAAGCTTTCTTT. This sequence encodes CSVETARLNTEAFF. Full variable domain (missing parts from reference TRBV29-1 and TRBJ1-1): SAVISQKPSRDICQRGTSLTIQCQVDSQVTMMFWYRQQPGQSLTLIATANQGSEATYESGFVIDKFPISRPNLTFSTLTVSNMSPEDSSIYLCSVETARLNTEAFFGQGTRLTVV.